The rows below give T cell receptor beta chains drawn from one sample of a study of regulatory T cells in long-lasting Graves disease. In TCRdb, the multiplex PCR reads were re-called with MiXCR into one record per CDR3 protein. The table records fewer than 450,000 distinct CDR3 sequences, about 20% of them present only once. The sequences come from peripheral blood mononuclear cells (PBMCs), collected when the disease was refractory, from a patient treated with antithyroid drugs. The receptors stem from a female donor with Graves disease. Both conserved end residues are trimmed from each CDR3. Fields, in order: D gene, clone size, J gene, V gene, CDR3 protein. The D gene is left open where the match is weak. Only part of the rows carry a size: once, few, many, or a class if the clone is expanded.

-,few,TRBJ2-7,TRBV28,ASRGTVQY
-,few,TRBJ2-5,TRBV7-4,ASSSPGASPGETQY
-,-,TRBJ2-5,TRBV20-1,SALLGWVQETQY
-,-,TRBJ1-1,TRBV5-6,ASSFSIQMNTEAF
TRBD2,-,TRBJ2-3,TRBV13,ASSRLAGTVADTQY
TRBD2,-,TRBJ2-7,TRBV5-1,ASSRGTSGAYEQY
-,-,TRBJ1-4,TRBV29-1,SATGTSATNEKLF
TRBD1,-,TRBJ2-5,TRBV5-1,ASNENPGQGKETQY
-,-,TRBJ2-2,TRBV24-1,ATHSGNTGELF
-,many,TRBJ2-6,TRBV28,ASTPLRDGANVLT
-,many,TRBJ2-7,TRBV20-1,SATGPYEQY
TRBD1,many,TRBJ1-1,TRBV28,ASSGMGQPSAF
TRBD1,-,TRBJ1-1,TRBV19,ASTPSDRGRTEAF
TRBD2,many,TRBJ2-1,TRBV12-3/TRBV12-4,ATCPPGLTGNEQF
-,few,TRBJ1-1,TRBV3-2,TSSQGNTEAF
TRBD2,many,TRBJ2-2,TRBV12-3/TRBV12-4,ASSLAGTSVTGELF
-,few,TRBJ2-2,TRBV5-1,ASSPTPSSGELF
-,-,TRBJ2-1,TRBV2,ASMATEQF
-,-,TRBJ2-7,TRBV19,ASSKDNPVGAYEQY
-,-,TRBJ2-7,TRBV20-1,SARLADQGEQY
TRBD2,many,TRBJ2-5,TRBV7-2,ASSFVTSGQETQY
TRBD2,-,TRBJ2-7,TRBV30,AWRAGLSSYEQY
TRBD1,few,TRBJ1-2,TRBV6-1,ASRPTPTGNYGYT
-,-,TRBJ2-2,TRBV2,ASREQGTHTGELF
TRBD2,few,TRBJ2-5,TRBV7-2,ASKTSVSQETQY
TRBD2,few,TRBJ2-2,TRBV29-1,SVGGGGTGELF
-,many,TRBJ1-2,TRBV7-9,ASSSLAGDGYT
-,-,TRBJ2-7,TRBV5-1,ASSLDGVLDTEQY
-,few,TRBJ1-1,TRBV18,ASSPPIQRNTEAF
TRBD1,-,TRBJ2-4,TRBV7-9,ASSSSGTVKNIQY
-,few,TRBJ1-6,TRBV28,ASSFTDSPLH
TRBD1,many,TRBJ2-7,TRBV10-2,ASSNRQGIPSDEQY
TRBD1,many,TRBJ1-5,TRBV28,ASSPPGQGGQPQH
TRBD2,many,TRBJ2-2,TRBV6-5,ASSYSPAVGLLTGELF
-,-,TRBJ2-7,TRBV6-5,ASSYRAGYSYEQY
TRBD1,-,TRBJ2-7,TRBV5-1,ASSLPGQGTHEQY
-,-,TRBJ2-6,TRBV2,ASSERSGSGANVLT
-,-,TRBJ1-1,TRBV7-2,ASSLSWEATEAF
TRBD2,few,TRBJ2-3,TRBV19,ASSLGTSLLPDTQY
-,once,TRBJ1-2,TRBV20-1,SARDQHQGLNYGYT
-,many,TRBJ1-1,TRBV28,ASTPMGARGEAF
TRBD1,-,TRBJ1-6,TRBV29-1,SVRQGDNSPLH
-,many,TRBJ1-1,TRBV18,ASSPGREDTEAF
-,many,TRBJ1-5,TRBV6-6,ASSYSTSGAHQPQH
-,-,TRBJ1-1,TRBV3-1,ASSPQGRGTEAF
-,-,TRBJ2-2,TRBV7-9,ASSSSGWPKENTGELF
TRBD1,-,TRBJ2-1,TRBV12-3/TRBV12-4,ASTQQGVLGEQF
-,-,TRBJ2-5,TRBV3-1,ASSSDRFGVGETQY
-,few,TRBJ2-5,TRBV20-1,SARERGHKETQY